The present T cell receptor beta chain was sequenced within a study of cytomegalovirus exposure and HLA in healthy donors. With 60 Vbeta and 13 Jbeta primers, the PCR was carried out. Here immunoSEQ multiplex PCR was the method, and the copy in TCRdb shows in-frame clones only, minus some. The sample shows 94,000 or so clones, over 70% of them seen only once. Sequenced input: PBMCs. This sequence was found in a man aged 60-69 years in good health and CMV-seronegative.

The CDR3 loop is CATRQHSSTDTQYF. The CDR3 bases are TGTGCCACCCGACAGCATTCTAGCACAGATACGCAGTATTTT. The chain is built from TRBV15 and TRBJ2-3; perhaps TRBD1 as D (5 bases). This CDR3 has 14 residues. V gave up 8 bases and J gave up 0 bases, with 12 bases separating them. Germline CDR1 LNHNV, CDR2 YYDKDF (reference sequence). Full variable domain (rest looked up from reference TRBV15 and TRBJ2-3): DAMVIQNPRYQVTQFGKPVTLSCSQTLNHNVMYWYQQKSSQAPKLLFHYYDKDFNNEADTPDNFQSRRPNTSFCFLDIRSPGLGDTAMYLCATRQHSSTDTQYFGPGTRLTVL.